This T cell receptor beta chain was captured in a study of T cell responses to AZD1222 COVID-19 vaccine (dated by TCRdb to the early 2020s). About the study as a whole: TCR sequencing covered over 230 trial participants: about 210 given two doses of AZD1222 and about 26 given two doses of MenACWY control vaccine. Trial participants were enrolled into age subgroups of 18-55, 56-69 and 70-plus years, which contained 148, 28 and 57 TCR-sequenced participants, respectively.

This specimen's time point label, per the study, means: about 28 days (+/-7) after the second vaccine dose. AZD1222 recipients given second doses at about 4 weeks or at about 12 weeks were pooled, since spike-specific TCR depth and breadth were not found to differ between the two schedules. Vaccinee samples came from UK trials COV001 and COV002, including a single-blind randomized controlled phase 2/3 trial of AZD1222 (ChAdOx1 nCoV-19) in healthy adults. For TCRbeta chain sequencing, PBMC samples from trial participants were taken at day 0 and at day 28 after the second dose. Overall results and qualifications from the work: After two AZD1222 doses, spike-specific TCR breadth and depth were significantly higher than at day 0 and than in MenACWY recipients. The 56-69-year group was small, and its depth increase did not reach significance, likely because of low power. Participants were mostly white British, with more females than males. The authors suggested clonal diversity may have been underestimated. Vaccine-associated CD4 TCRs spanned the whole spike protein, with dominant responses in regions 160-218 and 743-854. Because no day 14 peak-response samples were available, the repertoires could be characterized only after the peak T cell response. Reportedly, close to half of the unique spike-specific TCRs recognized epitopes lying outside the regions that are mutated in the B.1.351 and B.1.1.7 variants. Conclusions about previously exposed vaccinees are limited because only six or seven AZD1222 recipients were SARS-CoV-2 seropositive at baseline.

The CDR3 regions of human TCRbeta chains were analyzed by immunosequencing. Concerning the study's data processing: TCRs in the repertoires were matched against a reference library of SARS-CoV-2-specific TCRs that had been generated with the MIRA antigen-specificity platform. Breadth meant the fraction of unique TCRs that were SARS-CoV-2-associated, whereas depth meant the fraction of total T cells that were SARS-CoV-2-associated. Using the MIRA data, each spike-specific TCR was assigned both to the spike region to which the TCR was reactive and to a CD4 or CD8 class. Log10-transformed breadth and depth values were compared by one-way ANOVA with Sidak's multiple comparisons tests. The immuneACCESS repertoire file appears here via TCRdb, limited to in-frame rearrangements. These files lack a portion of the clones; in checked studies, under half of the deficit traces to unresolved V genes, and the cause of the others is not known. For V, J and clone size, that table is used; D and trimming come from the DNA. This sample comprises fewer than 90,000 clones, under 95% of them detected only once. The leading ten clones occupy around a tenth of the sample.

From a lookup of the germline V gene (reference sequence), CDR1 and CDR2 are MNHNY and SVGAGI. The CDR3 holds 12 amino acids from the cysteine to the phenylalanine. The CDR3 DNA has 36 bases and is translated from base 1. V and J are truncated by 0 bases and 5 bases respectively, leaving an intervening sequence of 4 bases. Concerning this clone: What antigen it recognizes has not been identified. Base qualities are not at hand, and no much larger clone is one base apart.

The sequence derives from an adult who received the AZD1222 COVID-19 vaccine. The source material was peripheral blood, sampled 28 days after the second AZD1222 dose. The rearranged chain carries TRBV6-6 and TRBJ1-2, with an unclear D gene assignment. The nucleotide sequence is given as TGTGCCAGCAGTTACTCTACTTATGGCTACACCTTC. Translated, this gives CASSYSTYGYTF.